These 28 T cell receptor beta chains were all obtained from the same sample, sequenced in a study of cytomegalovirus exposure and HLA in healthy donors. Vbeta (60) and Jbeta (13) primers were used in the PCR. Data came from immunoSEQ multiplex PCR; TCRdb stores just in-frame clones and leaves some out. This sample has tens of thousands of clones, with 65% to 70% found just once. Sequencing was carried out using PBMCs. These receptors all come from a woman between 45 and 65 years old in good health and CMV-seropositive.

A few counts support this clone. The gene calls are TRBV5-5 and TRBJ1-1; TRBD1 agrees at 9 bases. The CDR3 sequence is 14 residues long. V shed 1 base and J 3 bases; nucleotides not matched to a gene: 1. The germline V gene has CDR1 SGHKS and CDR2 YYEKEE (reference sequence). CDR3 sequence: CASSLTGGHTEAFF. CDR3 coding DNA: TGTGCCAGCAGCTTGACAGGGGGCCACACTGAAGCTTTCTTT. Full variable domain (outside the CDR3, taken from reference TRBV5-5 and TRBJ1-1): DAGVTQSPTHLIKTRGQQVTLRCSPISGHKSVSWYQQVLGQGPQFIFQYYEKEERGRGNFPDRFSARQFPNYSSELNVNALLLGDSALYLCASSLTGGHTEAFFGQGTRLTVV.

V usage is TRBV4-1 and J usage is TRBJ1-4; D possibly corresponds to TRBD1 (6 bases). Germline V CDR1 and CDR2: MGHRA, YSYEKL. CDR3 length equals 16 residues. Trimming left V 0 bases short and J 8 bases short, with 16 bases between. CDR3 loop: CASSQDLQGLREKLFF. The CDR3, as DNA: TGCGCCAGCAGCCAAGATTTACAGGGCCTCAGAGAAAAACTGTTTTTT.

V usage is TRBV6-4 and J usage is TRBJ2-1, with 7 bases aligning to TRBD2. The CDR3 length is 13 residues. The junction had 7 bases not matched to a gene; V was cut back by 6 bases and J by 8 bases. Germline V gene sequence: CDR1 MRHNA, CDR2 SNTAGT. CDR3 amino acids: CASRGGKGDEQFF. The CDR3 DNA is TGTGCCAGCAGGGGAGGGAAGGGAGATGAGCAGTTCTTC.

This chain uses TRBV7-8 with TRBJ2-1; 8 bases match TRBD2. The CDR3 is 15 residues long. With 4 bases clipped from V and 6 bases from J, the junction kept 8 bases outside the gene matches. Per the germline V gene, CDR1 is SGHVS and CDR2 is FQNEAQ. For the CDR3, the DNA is TGTGCCAGCAGCTCCTCCTCCGGGACTAGCAATGAGCAGTTCTTC. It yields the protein CASSSSSGTSNEQFF.

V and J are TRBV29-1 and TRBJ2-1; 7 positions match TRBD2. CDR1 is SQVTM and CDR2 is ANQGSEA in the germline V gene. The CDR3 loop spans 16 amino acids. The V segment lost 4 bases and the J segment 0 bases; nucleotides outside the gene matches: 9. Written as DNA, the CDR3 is TGCAGCGTTGGGGGAGGGGAGGCAAGCTCCTACAATGAGCAGTTCTTC. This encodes CSVGGGEASSYNEQFF.

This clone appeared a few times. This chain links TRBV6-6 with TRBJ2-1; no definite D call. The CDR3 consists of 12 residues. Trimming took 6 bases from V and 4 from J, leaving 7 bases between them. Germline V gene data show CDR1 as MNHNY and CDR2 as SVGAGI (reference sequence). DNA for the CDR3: TGTGCCAGCAGCGAGCCATACAATGAGCAGTTCTTC. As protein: CASSEPYNEQFF.

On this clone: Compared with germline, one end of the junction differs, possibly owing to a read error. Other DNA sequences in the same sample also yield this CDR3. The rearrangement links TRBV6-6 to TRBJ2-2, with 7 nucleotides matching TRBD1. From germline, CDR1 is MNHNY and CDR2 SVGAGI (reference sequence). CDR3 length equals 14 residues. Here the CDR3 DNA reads TGCGCCAGCAGTTATGCACAGGGGACCGGGGAGCTGTTTTTT. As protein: CASSYAQGTGELFF.

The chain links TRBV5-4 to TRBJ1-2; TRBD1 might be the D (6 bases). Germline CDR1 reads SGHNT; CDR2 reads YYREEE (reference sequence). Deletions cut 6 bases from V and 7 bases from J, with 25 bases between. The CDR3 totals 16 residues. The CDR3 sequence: CASNQPGAVREGGYTF. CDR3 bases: TGTGCCAGCAACCAACCAGGGGCAGTGCGTGAGGGTGGCTACACCTTC.

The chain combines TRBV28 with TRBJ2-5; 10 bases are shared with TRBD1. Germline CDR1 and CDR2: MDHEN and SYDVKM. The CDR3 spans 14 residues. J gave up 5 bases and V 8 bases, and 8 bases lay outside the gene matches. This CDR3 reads CASSDRGPWETQYF. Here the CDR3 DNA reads TGTGCCAGCTCAGACAGGGGGCCCTGGGAGACCCAGTACTTC.

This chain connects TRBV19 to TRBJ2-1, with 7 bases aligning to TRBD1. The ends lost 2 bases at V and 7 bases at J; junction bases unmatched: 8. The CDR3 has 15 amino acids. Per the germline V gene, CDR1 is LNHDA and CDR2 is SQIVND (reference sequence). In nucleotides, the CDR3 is TGTGCCAGTAGTATAACGCAGGGGGTAGGTAATGAGCAGTTCTTC. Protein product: CASSITQGVGNEQFF. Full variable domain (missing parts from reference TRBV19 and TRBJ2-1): DGGITQSPKYLFRKEGQNVTLSCEQNLNHDAMYWYRQDPGQGLRLIYYSQIVNDFQKGDIAEGYSVSREKKESFPLTVTSAQKNPTAFYLCASSITQGVGNEQFFGPGTRLTVL.

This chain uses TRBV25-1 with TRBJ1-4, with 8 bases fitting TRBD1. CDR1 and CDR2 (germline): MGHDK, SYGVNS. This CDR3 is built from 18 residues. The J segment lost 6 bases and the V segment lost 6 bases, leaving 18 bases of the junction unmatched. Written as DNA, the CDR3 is TGTGCCAGCAGCACAGCGGGACAGGTCGAGGCCTTGGATGAAAAACTGTTTTTT. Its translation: CASSTAGQVEALDEKLFF.

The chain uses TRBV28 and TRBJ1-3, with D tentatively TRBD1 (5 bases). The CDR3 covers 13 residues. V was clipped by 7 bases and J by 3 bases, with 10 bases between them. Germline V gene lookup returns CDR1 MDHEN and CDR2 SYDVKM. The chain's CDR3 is CASTPDSGNTIYF. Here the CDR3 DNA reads TGTGCCAGCACCCCCGACAGTGGAAACACCATATATTTT.

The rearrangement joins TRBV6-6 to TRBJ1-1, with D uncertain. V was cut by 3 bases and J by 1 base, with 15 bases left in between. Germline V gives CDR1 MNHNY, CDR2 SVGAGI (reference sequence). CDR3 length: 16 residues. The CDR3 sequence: CASSYNQGRANTEAFF. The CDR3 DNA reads TGTGCCAGCAGTTATAACCAAGGGAGGGCGAACACTGAAGCTTTCTTT.

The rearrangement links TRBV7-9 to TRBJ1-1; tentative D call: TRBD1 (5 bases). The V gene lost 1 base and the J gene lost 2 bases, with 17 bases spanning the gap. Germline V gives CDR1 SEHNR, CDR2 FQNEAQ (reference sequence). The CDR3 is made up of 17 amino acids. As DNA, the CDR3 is TGTGCCAGCAGCTTAGGACAGCTAACCCGCATTAACACTGAAGCTTTCTTT. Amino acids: CASSLGQLTRINTEAFF.

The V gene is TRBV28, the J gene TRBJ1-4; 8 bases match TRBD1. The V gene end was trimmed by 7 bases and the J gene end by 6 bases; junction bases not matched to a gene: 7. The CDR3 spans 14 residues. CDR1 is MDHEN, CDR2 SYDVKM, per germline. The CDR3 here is CASTRDRNYEKLFF. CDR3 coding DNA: TGTGCCAGCACCCGGGACAGGAACTATGAAAAACTGTTTTTT.

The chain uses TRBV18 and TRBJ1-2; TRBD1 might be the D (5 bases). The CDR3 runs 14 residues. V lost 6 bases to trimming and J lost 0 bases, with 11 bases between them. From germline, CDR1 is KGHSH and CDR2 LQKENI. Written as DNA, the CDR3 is TGTGCCAGCTCGACACAGGACCCTAACTATGGCTACACCTTC. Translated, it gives CASSTQDPNYGYTF.

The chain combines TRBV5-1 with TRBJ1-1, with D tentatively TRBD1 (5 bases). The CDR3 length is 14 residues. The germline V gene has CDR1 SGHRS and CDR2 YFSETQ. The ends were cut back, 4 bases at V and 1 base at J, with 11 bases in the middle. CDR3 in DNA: TGCGCCAGCAGCATGACCCAGGGGAACACTGAAGCTTTCTTT. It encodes CASSMTQGNTEAFF.

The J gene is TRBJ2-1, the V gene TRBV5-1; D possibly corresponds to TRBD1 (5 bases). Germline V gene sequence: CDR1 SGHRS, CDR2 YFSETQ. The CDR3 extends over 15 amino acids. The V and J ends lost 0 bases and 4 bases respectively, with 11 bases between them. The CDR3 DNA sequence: TGCGCCAGCAGCTTGGGGTCAGGGTGGTACAATGAGCAGTTCTTC. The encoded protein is CASSLGSGWYNEQFF.

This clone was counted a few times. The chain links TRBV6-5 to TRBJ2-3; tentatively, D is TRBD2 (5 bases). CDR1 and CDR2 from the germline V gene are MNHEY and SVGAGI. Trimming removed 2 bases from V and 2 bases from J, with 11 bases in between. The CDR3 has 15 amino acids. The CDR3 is CASSYEGRFTDTQYF. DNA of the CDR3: TGTGCCAGCAGTTACGAGGGTCGATTCACAGATACGCAGTATTTT.

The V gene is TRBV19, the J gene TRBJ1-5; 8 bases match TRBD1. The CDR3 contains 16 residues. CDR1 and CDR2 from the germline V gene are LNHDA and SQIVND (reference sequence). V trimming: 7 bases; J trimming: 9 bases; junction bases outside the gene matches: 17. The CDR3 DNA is TGTGCCAGTACCGGGACAGGTAGTAAATCCTGGAGGCCCCAGCATTTT. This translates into CASTGTGSKSWRPQHF.

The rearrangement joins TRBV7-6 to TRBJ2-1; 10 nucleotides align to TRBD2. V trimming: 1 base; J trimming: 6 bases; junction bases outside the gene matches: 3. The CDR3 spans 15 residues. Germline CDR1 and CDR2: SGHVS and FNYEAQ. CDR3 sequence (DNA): TGTGCCAGCAGCTTAGTAGCGGGGGGAACCAATGAGCAGTTCTTC. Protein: CASSLVAGGTNEQFF.

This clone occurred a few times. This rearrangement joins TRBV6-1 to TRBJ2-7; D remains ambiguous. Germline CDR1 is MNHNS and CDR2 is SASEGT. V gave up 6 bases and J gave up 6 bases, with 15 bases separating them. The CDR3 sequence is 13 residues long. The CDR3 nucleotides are TGTGCCAGCAGATTCGGCCTGGCGAGCGAGCAGTACGTC. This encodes CASRFGLASEQYV.

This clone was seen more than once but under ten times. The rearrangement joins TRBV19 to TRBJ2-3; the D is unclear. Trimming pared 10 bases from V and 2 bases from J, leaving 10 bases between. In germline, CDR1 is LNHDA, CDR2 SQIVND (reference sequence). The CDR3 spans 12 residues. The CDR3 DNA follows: TGTGCCATCAAGACATACACAGATACGCAGTATTTT. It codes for CAIKTYTDTQYF.

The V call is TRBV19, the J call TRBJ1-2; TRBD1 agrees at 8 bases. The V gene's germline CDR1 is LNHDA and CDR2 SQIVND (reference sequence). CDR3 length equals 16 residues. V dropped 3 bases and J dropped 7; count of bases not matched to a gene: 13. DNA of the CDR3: TGTGCCAGTAGTATGGATCGGGGACAGGAGGCGTTTGGCTACACCTTC. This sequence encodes CASSMDRGQEAFGYTF.

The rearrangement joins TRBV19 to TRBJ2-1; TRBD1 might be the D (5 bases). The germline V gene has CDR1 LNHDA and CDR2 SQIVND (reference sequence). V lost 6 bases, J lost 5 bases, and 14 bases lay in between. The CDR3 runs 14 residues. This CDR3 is CASRSQDIDNEQFF. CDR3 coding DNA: TGTGCCAGTAGGAGCCAGGACATTGACAATGAGCAGTTCTTC. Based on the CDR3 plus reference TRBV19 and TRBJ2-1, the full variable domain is DGGITQSPKYLFRKEGQNVTLSCEQNLNHDAMYWYRQDPGQGLRLIYYSQIVNDFQKGDIAEGYSVSREKKESFPLTVTSAQKNPTAFYLCASRSQDIDNEQFFGPGTRLTVL.

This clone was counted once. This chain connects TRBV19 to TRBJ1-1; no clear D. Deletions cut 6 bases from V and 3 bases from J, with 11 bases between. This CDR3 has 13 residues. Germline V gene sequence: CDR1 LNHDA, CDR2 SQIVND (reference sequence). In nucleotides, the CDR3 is TGTGCCAGTAGATATACAGAGTACACTGAAGCTTTCTTT. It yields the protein CASRYTEYTEAFF.

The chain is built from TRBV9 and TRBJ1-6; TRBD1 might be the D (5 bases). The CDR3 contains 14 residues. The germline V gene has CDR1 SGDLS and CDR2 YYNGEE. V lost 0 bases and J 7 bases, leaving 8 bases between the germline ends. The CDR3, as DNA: TGTGCCAGCAGCGTAGGGTCAGGGAATTCACCCCTCCACTTT. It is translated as CASSVGSGNSPLHF. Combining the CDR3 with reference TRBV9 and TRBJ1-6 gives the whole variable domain DSGVTQTPKHLITATGQRVTLRCSPRSGDLSVYWYQQSLDQGLQFLIQYYNGEERAKGNILERFSAQQFPDLHSELNLSSLELGDSALYFCASSVGSGNSPLHFGNGTRLTVT.

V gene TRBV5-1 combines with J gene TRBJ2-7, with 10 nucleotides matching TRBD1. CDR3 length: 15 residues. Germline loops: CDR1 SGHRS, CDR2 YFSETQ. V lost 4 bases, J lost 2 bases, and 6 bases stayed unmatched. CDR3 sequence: CASSQGQGSAYEQYF. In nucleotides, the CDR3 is TGCGCCAGCAGCCAGGGACAGGGGAGCGCCTACGAGCAGTACTTC.